The 16 T cell receptor beta chains below all came from one sample that was sequenced in a study of Ad26.COV2.S vaccination and SARS-CoV-2 variants. The treatment is: some 20 received Ad26.COV2.S at low or high dose, single or two shots; several received placebo; per-sample allocation not given. Sampling occurred on day 63 after the first vaccine or placebo injection. Only in-frame clones appear in the TCRdb table, and some are missing; sequencing was by immunoSEQ multiplex PCR. The sample has approximately 300,000 clones; around 81% are singletons. This specimen was peripheral blood, taken in a trial of Ad26.COV2.S vaccine versus placebo. These TCRs come from a person aged 18-65 years who received the Ad26.COV2.S COVID-19 vaccine or a placebo.

This chain connects TRBV7-2 to TRBJ2-3; 9 bases are shared with TRBD2. In germline, CDR1 is SGHTA, CDR2 FQGNSA. The ends lost 5 bases at V and 4 bases at J; junction bases unmatched: 4. The CDR3 is made up of 14 amino acids. Written as DNA, the CDR3 is TGTGCCAGCAGCGATAGCGGGGGCTCAGATACGCAGTATTTT. Protein: CASSDSGGSDTQYF. The whole variable domain, filled in from reference TRBV7-2 and TRBJ2-3, reads GAGVSQSPSNKVTEKGKDVELRCDPISGHTALYWYRQSLGQGLEFLIYFQGNSAPDKSGLPSDRFSAERTGGSVSTLTIQRTQQEDSAVYLCASSDSGGSDTQYFGPGTRLTVL.

The chain recombines TRBV5-6 with TRBJ2-1; D not certain. Trimming shortened V by 1 base and J by 0 bases, and 11 bases separated the two germline ends. The germline V gene has CDR1 SGHDT and CDR2 YYEEEE. The CDR3 runs to 16 residues. As DNA, the CDR3 is TGTGCCAGCAGCTTGACGGTTGTTAGCTCCTACAATGAGCAGTTCTTC. Amino acid sequence: CASSLTVVSSYNEQFF.

Comment on this clone: The sample contains more than one DNA sequence encoding this CDR3. This sequence joins TRBV5-4 and TRBJ1-1, with D possibly matching TRBD1 (6 bases). Germline-derived CDR1 and CDR2 are SGHNT and YYREEE (reference sequence). The CDR3 sequence is 13 residues long. V dropped 5 bases and J dropped 2 bases, with 10 bases sitting between them. The CDR3 DNA reads as TGTGCCAGCAGTCAGGACAGAAACACTGAAGCTTTCTTT. This gives the protein CASSQDRNTEAFF. Variable domain in full (rest from reference TRBV5-4 and TRBJ1-1): ETGVTQSPTHLIKTRGQQVTLRCSSQSGHNTVSWYQQALGQGPQFIFQYYREEENGRGNFPPRFSGLQFPNYSSELNVNALELDDSALYLCASSQDRNTEAFFGQGTRLTVV.

This chain connects TRBV6-4 to TRBJ2-3; 9 positions match TRBD2. Germline V gives CDR1 MRHNA, CDR2 SNTAGT. V was clipped by 3 bases and J by 2 bases; unmatched bases: 6. The length of the CDR3 is 16 residues. CDR3 protein: CASSETAGGYTDTQYF. The CDR3, as DNA: TGTGCCAGCAGTGAGACCGCGGGGGGGTACACAGATACGCAGTATTTT.

The chain uses TRBV24-1 and TRBJ1-2; tentative D call: TRBD1 (5 bases). The CDR3 sequence is 13 residues long. CDR1 is KGHDR, CDR2 SFDVKD, per germline. The V and J ends lost 4 bases and 5 bases respectively, with 10 bases between them. This chain's CDR3 is CATSESGVYGYTF. DNA for the CDR3: TGTGCCACCAGTGAGTCGGGGGTATATGGCTACACCTTC.

Regarding this clone: One end of the junction fails to match germline, which may point to a read error. The rearrangement joins TRBV15 to TRBJ2-7; TRBD1 agrees at 10 bases. CDR1 is LNHNV, CDR2 YYDKDF, per germline (reference sequence). The CDR3 sequence is 14 residues long. The CDR3 DNA reads TGTGCCACGGGGAGTAGACAGGGGGCGAACCATACCAACTTC. Protein: CATGSRQGANHTNF.

A remark on this clone: The same CDR3 also results from other DNA sequences found in this sample. This chain joins TRBV28 and TRBJ1-6, with D uncertain. There are 13 residues in the CDR3. Trimming stripped 7 bases from V and 6 bases from J, with 10 bases between. Per germline, CDR1 MDHEN and CDR2 SYDVKM. Here the CDR3 reads CASTLSGNSPLHF. CDR3 coding DNA: TGTGCCAGCACCCTTTCGGGTAATTCACCCCTCCACTTT. The complete variable domain, with remaining parts taken from reference TRBV28 and TRBJ1-6, reads DVKVTQSSRYLVKRTGEKVFLECVQDMDHENMFWYRQDPGLGLRLIYFSYDVKMKEKGDIPEGYSVSREKKERFSLILESASTNQTSMYLCASTLSGNSPLHFGNGTRLTVT.

V and J are TRBV2 and TRBJ2-5, with D unresolved. The V end lost 7 bases, the J end lost 3 bases, and 15 bases lay between the germline ends. Germline V CDR1 and CDR2: SNHLY, FYNNEI. CDR3 length: 14 residues. CDR3 nucleotide sequence: TGTGCCAGCACCGTGAGAGCGTTCGAAGAGACCCAGTACTTC. Translated: CASTVRAFEETQYF. Drawing the rest from reference TRBV2 and TRBJ2-5, the complete variable domain is EPEVTQTPSHQVTQMGQEVILRCVPISNHLYFYWYRQILGQKVEFLVSFYNNEISEKSEIFDDQFSVERPDGSNFTLKIRSTKLEDSAMYFCASTVRAFEETQYFGPGTRLLVL.

The chain is built from TRBV3-1 (or the pseudogene TRBV3-2) and TRBJ1-3; no reliable D call. V lost 4 bases, J lost 4 bases, and 8 bases lay in between. Germline V CDR1 and CDR2: LGHDT, YNNKEL (reference sequence). This CDR3 has 13 residues. The CDR3 loop is CASSPPSGNTIYF. The CDR3 region has the DNA TGTGCCAGCAGCCCTCCGTCAGGAAACACCATATATTTT.

The sample holds many counts of this clone. This chain uses TRBV4-2 with TRBJ1-2, with D unclear. Trimming cost V 2 bases and J 0 bases, with 7 bases left between them. This CDR3 has 14 amino acids. CDR1 and CDR2 (germline): LGHNA, YNFKEQ. CDR3 sequence (DNA): TGTGCCAGCAGCCAAATGGGCTCTAACTATGGCTACACCTTC. The encoded protein is CASSQMGSNYGYTF.

The chain combines TRBV28 with TRBJ1-1; 9 nucleotides agree with TRBD1. This CDR3 is built from 14 residues. The V gene's germline CDR1 is MDHEN and CDR2 SYDVKM. The V gene end was trimmed by 3 bases and the J gene end by 5 bases; junction bases not matched to a gene: 4. DNA for the CDR3: TGTGCCAGCAGTTTTGCAGGACAGGGGACTGAAGCTTTCTTT. Translating it yields CASSFAGQGTEAFF.

V usage is TRBV7-2 and J usage is TRBJ2-3, with 7 positions matching TRBD2. Unmatched junction bases numbered 5, after V lost 1 base and J lost 4 bases. CDR3 length: 15 residues. CDR1 and CDR2 (germline): SGHTA, FQGNSA. The CDR3 protein is CASSLGDYYADTQYF. CDR3 nucleotides: TGTGCCAGCAGCTTAGGGGACTACTACGCAGATACGCAGTATTTT.

V is TRBV6-4 and J is TRBJ2-5; TRBD1 agrees at 9 bases. The V gene's germline CDR1 is MRHNA and CDR2 SNTAGT. This CDR3 region has 17 residues. Trimming at V came to 1 base and at J to 4 bases, leaving 10 bases not matched to a gene. CDR3 amino acids: CASSDFNRDRAGETQYF. The CDR3 nucleotides are TGTGCCAGCAGTGACTTCAACCGGGACAGGGCCGGAGAGACCCAGTACTTC.

The chain employs TRBV11-2 and TRBJ1-2, with 9 bases fitting TRBD1. The CDR3 has 15 residues. Germline CDR1 is SGHAT and CDR2 is FQNNGV. Trimming took 2 bases from V and 3 from J; bases not matched to a gene: 4. The DNA for the CDR3 is TGTGCCAGCAGCTTACTACAGGGGGCCCACTATGGCTACACCTTC. Protein product: CASSLLQGAHYGYTF.

The chain couples TRBV5-5 to TRBJ2-7; either TRBD1 or TRBD2 may fit D (5 bases each). This CDR3 is 16 amino acids long. V gave up 0 bases and J gave up 0 bases, with 13 bases separating them. Germline values: CDR1 SGHKS, CDR2 YYEKEE (reference sequence). The CDR3 protein is CASSLDWDLSSYEQYF. The CDR3 bases are TGTGCCAGCAGCTTGGACTGGGACCTCAGCTCCTACGAGCAGTACTTC.

This clone occurred once. V usage is TRBV6-6 and J usage is TRBJ2-7; D call uncertain. This CDR3 has 12 residues. V was shortened by 4 bases and J by 3 bases, with 7 bases between the two germline ends. From germline, CDR1 is MNHNY and CDR2 SVGAGI (reference sequence). The CDR3 loop is CASSSPYYEQYF. In nucleotides, the CDR3 is TGTGCCAGCAGTTCGCCATACTACGAGCAGTACTTC.